Given below is one T cell receptor (beta chain) in context. Assay: immunoSEQ multiplex PCR; the TCRdb copy retains only in-frame clones and omits some. Found here are fewer than 1.8 million clones, approximately 98.5% of them singletons; the top ten hold around 0.33%. This sample is part of a study of shared clonotypes between healthy human individuals. The clonotype was recovered from a man aged 25-40 years in good health. Material for sequencing was naive CD4+ T cells sorted from blood. Described subset: CD45RA+ positively selected.

Written as DNA, the CDR3 is TGTGCCAGCTCACTAGGACCTGCGTACGAGCAGTACTTC. It codes for CASSLGPAYEQYF. The rearrangement joins TRBV18 to TRBJ2-7; D is uncertain. The CDR3 sequence is 13 residues long. Germline V gene data show CDR1 as KGHSH and CDR2 as LQKENI. Between the trimmed V and J ends, which lost 4 bases and 4 bases, there was a span of 11 bases. The full variable domain, completed using reference TRBV18 and TRBJ2-7, is NAGVMQNPRHLVRRRGQEARLRCSPMKGHSHVYWYRQLPEEGLKFMVYLQKENIIDESGMPKERFSAEFPKEGPSILRIQQVVRGDSAAYFCASSLGPAYEQYFGPGTRLTVT.